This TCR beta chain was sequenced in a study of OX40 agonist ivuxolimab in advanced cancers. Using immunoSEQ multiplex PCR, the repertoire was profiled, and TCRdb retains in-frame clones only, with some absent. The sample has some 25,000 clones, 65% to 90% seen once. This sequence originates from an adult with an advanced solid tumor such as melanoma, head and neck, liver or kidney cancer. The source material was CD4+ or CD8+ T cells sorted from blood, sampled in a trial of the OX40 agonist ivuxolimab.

The CDR3 reads CASTTIRDGGTEAFF. In nucleotides, the CDR3 is TGTGCCAGCACCACTATCCGGGACGGGGGCACTGAAGCTTTCTTT. V is TRBV28 and J is TRBJ1-1; possibly TRBD1 for D (5 bases). In germline, CDR1 is MDHEN, CDR2 SYDVKM. This CDR3 is built from 15 residues. Trimming removed 7 bases at V and 4 bases at J, with 19 bases between.